This T cell receptor beta chain was found in a study of blood T cell repertoires in COVID-19. Study at large: Donors in the United States, Italy and Spain gave samples during acute or convalescent COVID-19. The cDNA or gDNA used as material had been derived from T cells, B-cell-depleted T cells, or PBMCs.

The authors' processing: Estimation of nucleated cell counts was performed using reference gene primer amplification. Sequenced by immunoSEQ multiplex PCR; TCRdb stores in-frame clones only, minus some. The V and J calls and the clone size are those of that table, but D and trimming were determined from the DNA. The repertoire holds under 250,000 clones, with about 82% as singletons. This TCR was sampled from a man older than 75 with acute or convalescent COVID-19. Sequencing used peripheral blood.

CDR3 sequence: CAISDSKGNQPQHF. In nucleotides, the CDR3 is TGTGCCATCAGTGACTCAAAGGGGAATCAGCCCCAGCATTTT. The V and J genes are TRBV10-3 and TRBJ1-5; possibly TRBD1 for D (5 bases). The length of the CDR3 is 14 residues. CDR1 ENHRY and CDR2 SYGVKD come from the germline V gene. The V end was cut by 3 bases, the J end by 4 bases, with 10 bases between.